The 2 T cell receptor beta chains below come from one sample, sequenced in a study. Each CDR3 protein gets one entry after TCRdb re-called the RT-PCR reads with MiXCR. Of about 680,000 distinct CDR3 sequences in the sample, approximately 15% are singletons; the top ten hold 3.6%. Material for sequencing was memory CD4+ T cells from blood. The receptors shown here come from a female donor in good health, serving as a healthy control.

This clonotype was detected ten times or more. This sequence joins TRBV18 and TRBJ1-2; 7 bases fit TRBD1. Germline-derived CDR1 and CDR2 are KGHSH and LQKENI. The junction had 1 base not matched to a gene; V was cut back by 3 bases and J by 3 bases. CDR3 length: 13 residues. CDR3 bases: TGTGCCAGCTCACCGGACAGGTACTATGGCTACACCTTC. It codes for CASSPDRYYGYTF.

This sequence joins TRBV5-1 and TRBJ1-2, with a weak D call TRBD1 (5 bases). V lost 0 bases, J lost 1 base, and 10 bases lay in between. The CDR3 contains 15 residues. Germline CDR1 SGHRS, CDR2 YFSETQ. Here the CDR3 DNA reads TGCGCCAGCAGCTTGGGACAGACTTATAACTATGGCTACACCTTC. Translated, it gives CASSLGQTYNYGYTF.